These 11 T cell receptor beta chains originate from one sample sequenced in a study of persistence of HIV-infected CD4 T cells. The libraries were made with immunoSEQ version 4 in survey mode. The data were produced by immunoSEQ multiplex PCR, yet TCRdb's version contains in-frame clones alone and is incomplete. Of approximately 13,000 clones in the sample, roughly 71% were seen once. No antigen has been identified for these receptors. Stimulation used around 10 ug/mL lysate from CMV-infected fibroblasts. CD4+ T cells upregulating both CD40 ligand and CD69 were sorted as responding cells. Source: CD4+ T cells sorted from PBMCs after roughly 18-hour stimulation, taken from a patient who received antiretroviral therapy. All receptors come from an adult man with HIV who was CMV-seropositive.

The chain carries TRBV14 and TRBJ2-5; TRBD1 is a possible D gene (5 bases). CDR3 size: 14 residues. Germline loops: CDR1 SGHDN, CDR2 FVKESK. V dropped 0 bases and J dropped 5 bases, with 10 bases sitting between them. The DNA for the CDR3 is TGTGCCAGCAGCCAAGACAGGGTTTTGGAGACCCAGTACTTC. Translation gives CASSQDRVLETQYF.

The chain couples TRBV27 to TRBJ2-7; D unresolved. This CDR3 spans 15 amino acids. Germline CDR1 reads MNHEY; CDR2 reads SMNVEV (reference sequence). Trimming took off 5 bases at V and 3 bases at J, with 17 bases between the two ends. The CDR3 loop reads CASSRAPGNNYEQYF. CDR3 DNA sequence: TGTGCCAGCAGTCGAGCCCCCGGAAACAACTACGAGCAGTACTTC.

J is TRBJ2-1 and V is TRBV7-2, with D tentatively TRBD1 or TRBD2 (5 bases each). Trimming cost V 4 bases and J 2 bases, with 15 bases left between them. Germline V gene data show CDR1 as SGHTA and CDR2 as FQGNSA. The CDR3 covers 16 residues. The CDR3: CASSSQRWGPYNEQFF. The CDR3 bases are TGTGCCAGCAGCTCCCAGCGGTGGGGCCCCTACAATGAGCAGTTCTTC.

In this sample, this clone turned up a few times. This sequence joins TRBV9 and TRBJ1-3; D remains unclear. CDR1 is SGDLS and CDR2 is YYNGEE in the germline V gene. This CDR3 has 13 amino acids. The V end was cut by 3 bases, the J end by 6 bases, with 10 bases between. The CDR3 here is CASSGTSLNTIYF. The CDR3 nucleotides read TGTGCCAGCAGCGGCACGTCCTTAAACACCATATATTTT. The full variable domain, its missing parts supplied by reference TRBV9 and TRBJ1-3, is DSGVTQTPKHLITATGQRVTLRCSPRSGDLSVYWYQQSLDQGLQFLIQYYNGEERAKGNILERFSAQQFPDLHSELNLSSLELGDSALYFCASSGTSLNTIYFGEGSWLTVV.

The chain recombines TRBV7-9 with TRBJ2-6; D call uncertain. The germline CDR1 and CDR2 sequences are SEHNR and FQNEAQ (reference sequence). The CDR3 length is 15 residues. V was trimmed by 1 base and J by 0 bases, leaving 4 bases between them. The CDR3 nucleotides are TGTGCCAGCAGCTTAGGTCACTCTGGGGCCAACGTCCTGACTTTC. Its translation: CASSLGHSGANVLTF.

This clone was recorded a few times. J is TRBJ1-2 and V is TRBV2; D not resolved. Germline CDR1 reads SNHLY; CDR2 reads FYNNEI. The CDR3 sequence is 11 residues long. Trimming shortened V by 0 bases and J by 8 bases, and 4 bases separated the two germline ends. The CDR3 reads CASSEALGYTF. CDR3 bases: TGTGCCAGCAGTGAAGCGCTCGGCTACACCTTC. Drawing the rest from reference TRBV2 and TRBJ1-2, the complete variable domain is EPEVTQTPSHQVTQMGQEVILRCVPISNHLYFYWYRQILGQKVEFLVSFYNNEISEKSEIFDDQFSVERPDGSNFTLKIRSTKLEDSAMYFCASSEALGYTFGSGTRLTVV.

This CDR3 is CASSRLGPRGGYTF. DNA for the CDR3: TGTGCCAGCAGTAGATTGGGACCGCGAGGCGGCTACACCTTC. The V call is TRBV28, the J call TRBJ1-2; TRBD1 is a possible D gene (5 bases). This CDR3 is built from 14 residues. In germline, CDR1 is MDHEN, CDR2 SYDVKM. Trimming left V 5 bases short and J 8 bases short, with 18 bases between.

The chain joins TRBV10-2 to TRBJ1-1, with D possibly TRBD1 on 6 matching bases. Trimming cost V 6 bases and J 7 bases, with 18 bases left between them. This CDR3 region has 14 residues. Germline values: CDR1 WSHSY, CDR2 SAAADI. DNA for the CDR3: TGCGCCAGCAGCTCCGGGACACTCGTTGGTGAAGCTTTCTTT. Translated: CASSSGTLVGEAFF.

The chain is built from TRBV19 and TRBJ1-2; TRBD1 agrees at 8 bases. Per the germline V gene, CDR1 is LNHDA and CDR2 is SQIVND (reference sequence). This CDR3 contains 15 residues. The J segment lost 4 bases and the V segment lost 5 bases, leaving 9 bases of the junction unmatched. This chain's CDR3 is CASSDGTGSPYGYTF. Written as DNA, the CDR3 is TGTGCCAGTAGTGACGGGACAGGAAGCCCCTATGGCTACACCTTC.

The rearrangement joins TRBV6-5 to TRBJ2-7; D perhaps matches TRBD1 (5 bases). V dropped 0 bases and J dropped 6 bases, with 18 bases sitting between them. CDR3 length equals 16 residues. Per germline, CDR1 MNHEY and CDR2 SVGAGI. CDR3: CASSYSRGRDWVEQYF. The CDR3 region has the DNA TGTGCCAGCAGTTACTCCCGCGGCAGGGATTGGGTCGAGCAGTACTTC.

The chain carries TRBV10-3 and TRBJ2-3, with D unresolved. Trimming took off 6 bases at V and 2 bases at J, with 12 bases between the two ends. This CDR3 is 14 amino acids long. Germline CDR1 reads ENHRY; CDR2 reads SYGVKD. The CDR3 DNA follows: TGTGCCATCAGCCCGGATCCCGACACAGATACGCAGTATTTT. This encodes CAISPDPDTDTQYF.